What follows describes a single TCR beta chain. Its matching antigen is unknown. Specified time point: sample taken at primary tumor resection. 55 to 80 TRACERx patients with early, untreated non-small cell lung cancer donated samples. Whole RNA obtained from tumor, nontumor lung or frozen PBMC underwent sequencing without sorting. Germline CDR1 reads SGHTA; CDR2 reads FQGNSA. Trimming cost V 5 bases and J 5 bases; bases outside gene matches: 6. The CDR3 has 14 residues. The sample originates from a study of spatial heterogeneity in lung cancer. Study context: Alpha-chain sequences were detected in numbers that were consistently lower than beta-chain sequences.

Overall study results and limits: Circulating ubiquitous expanded tumor TCRs were observed more frequently at resection than at follow-up.

A single record per CDR3 protein comes from TCRdb applying MiXCR to the 5' RACE reads. The profile shows some 100,000 distinct CDR3 sequences, approximately 12% of them singletons. The sequenced sample was PBMCs, obtained at surgery. This TCR came from a male donor with early-stage non-small cell lung cancer. The chain links TRBV7-2 to TRBJ1-1; the match to TRBD1 covers 9 bases. Written as DNA, the CDR3 is TGTGCCAGCAGCAAAACAGGGGGCCGAACTGAAGCTTTCTTT. It yields the protein CASSKTGGRTEAFF.